These 19 T cell receptor beta chains came from one sample sequenced in a study of T-cell memory formation after mild COVID-19. Using its own MiXCR run on the 5' RACE reads, TCRdb lists one record per CDR3 protein. The table lists a few hundred thousand distinct CDR3 sequences, over 13% of them singletons. Sequencing was performed on PBMCs or a T cell subset sorted from them (not recorded which). The origin of the receptors is a man in his late teens or twenties who had mild COVID-19 (a few samples of this study predate the infection). Cell type and time point are not known.

This chain joins TRBV4-2 and TRBJ2-1; the D is unclear. The CDR3 loop spans 16 amino acids. Per germline, CDR1 LGHNA and CDR2 YNFKEQ. V gave up 6 bases and J gave up 6 bases, with 21 bases separating them. CDR3 sequence: CASREEANLRGNEQFF. CDR3 coding DNA: TGTGCCAGCAGGGAAGAGGCTAACCTACGAGGCAATGAGCAGTTCTTC.

This chain uses TRBV4-3 with TRBJ2-3; possible D gene TRBD2, 6 bases. CDR3 length: 14 amino acids. Trimming cost V 4 bases and J 6 bases, with 14 bases left between them. Germline-derived CDR1 and CDR2 are LGHNA and YSLEER. The CDR3 DNA follows: TGCGCCAGCAGCCCTTCTCGGGGGAGGGATACGCAGTATTTT. Translation gives CASSPSRGRDTQYF.

In this sample, this clonotype turned up a few times. The chain couples TRBV2 to TRBJ2-3; no reliable D call. The germline CDR1 and CDR2 sequences are SNHLY and FYNNEI. Trimming pared 7 bases from V and 3 bases from J, leaving 17 bases between. The CDR3 sequence is 15 residues long. In DNA form, the CDR3 reads TGTGCCAGCACCCCGAATGGAGTGGGGACAGATACGCAGTATTTT. It is translated as CASTPNGVGTDTQYF.

The chain carries TRBV10-1 and TRBJ2-3, with D perhaps TRBD2 (6 bases). With 4 bases removed from V and 8 bases from J, the gap between germline ends came to 10 bases. CDR3 length equals 12 residues. Germline-derived CDR1 and CDR2 are WNHNN and SYGVQD (reference sequence). The CDR3 nucleotides read TGCGCCAGCAGTGCATGGAGGGGTACGCAGTATTTT. Encoded protein: CASSAWRGTQYF.

The chain joins TRBV7-2 to TRBJ1-2; D may be TRBD1 (5 bases). Deletions cut 3 bases from V and 8 bases from J, with 10 bases between. CDR1 is SGHTA, CDR2 FQGNSA, per germline. CDR3 length equals 12 residues. This chain's CDR3 is CASSFRNRGYTF. CDR3 bases: TGTGCCAGCAGCTTTCGAAACAGGGGCTACACCTTC.

This clonotype was picked up many times. The chain uses TRBV5-1 and TRBJ1-2; no firm D call. The CDR3 consists of 13 residues. Germline values: CDR1 SGHRS, CDR2 YFSETQ. Trimming cost V 4 bases and J 5 bases, with 12 bases left between them. The CDR3 DNA is TGCGCCAGCAGCCCTTTGGAGCAGTATGGCTACACCTTC. Its protein product is CASSPLEQYGYTF.

This clonotype has only a few counts. V is TRBV5-1 and J is TRBJ2-3; a weak D match, TRBD2 (5 bases). The CDR3 sequence is 15 residues long. Trimming shortened V by 2 bases and J by 8 bases, and 18 bases separated the two germline ends. Germline V gene sequence: CDR1 SGHRS, CDR2 YFSETQ. CDR3 in amino acids: CASSFLAATEGTQYF. Written as DNA, the CDR3 is TGCGCCAGCAGCTTTCTGGCCGCGACCGAGGGTACGCAGTATTTT.

The chain is built from TRBV20-1 and TRBJ2-2; D unclear. Between the trimmed V and J ends, which lost 0 bases and 2 bases, there was a span of 13 bases. Germline lookup yields CDR1 DFQATT and CDR2 SNEGSKA (reference sequence). This CDR3 comprises 16 residues. The CDR3 protein is CSARDLGRGNTGELFF. CDR3 DNA: TGCAGTGCTAGAGATCTTGGGCGCGGTAACACCGGGGAGCTGTTTTTT.

This chain joins TRBV20-1 and TRBJ2-5, with TRBD2 matching over 9 bases. Looked up from germline, CDR1 is DFQATT and CDR2 is SNEGSKA (reference sequence). The CDR3 consists of 15 residues. The trim removed 5 bases at V and 2 bases at J, leaving 9 bases unmatched. CDR3 protein: CSASRAGGSQETQYF. DNA of the CDR3: TGCAGTGCTTCCCGAGCGGGGGGAAGTCAAGAGACCCAGTACTTC.

The chain carries TRBV4-1 and TRBJ1-2; the D gene is possibly TRBD1 (6 bases). CDR1 and CDR2 from the germline V gene are MGHRA and YSYEKL. The V end was cut by 1 base, the J end by 0 bases, with 12 bases between. This CDR3 is 16 amino acids long. The CDR3 loop reads CASSQVWDTTNYGYTF. The CDR3 nucleotides read TGCGCCAGCAGCCAAGTTTGGGACACAACTAACTATGGCTACACCTTC.

The chain recombines TRBV3-1 with TRBJ1-2, with D unclear. The V gene lost 1 base and the J gene lost 0 bases, with 12 bases spanning the gap. Germline V CDR1 and CDR2: LGHDT, YNNKEL (reference sequence). The CDR3 loop spans 16 amino acids. The CDR3 coding sequence is TGTGCCAGCAGCCAAGTTTTCTCGGTAGCTAACTATGGCTACACCTTC. It yields the protein CASSQVFSVANYGYTF.

There are a few counts of this clonotype. The chain uses TRBV11-2 and TRBJ1-2; TRBD1 might be the D (5 bases). Trimming cost V 5 bases and J 6 bases, with 13 bases left between them. The CDR3 runs 13 residues. Germline values: CDR1 SGHAT, CDR2 FQNNGV. The CDR3 coding sequence is TGTGCCAGCAGCCCCCCCCAGACAGATGGCTACACCTTC. It yields the protein CASSPPQTDGYTF.

Ten or more counts support this clonotype. The chain uses TRBV12-3 or TRBV12-4 and TRBJ1-1; 7 positions match TRBD1. J was trimmed by 5 bases and V by 5 bases; bases with no gene match: 2. This CDR3 is 12 amino acids long. This CDR3 is CASSHRGTEAFF. CDR3 nucleotide sequence: TGTGCCAGCAGTCACAGGGGAACTGAAGCTTTCTTT.

The table lists this clonotype with many counts. The chain joins TRBV7-9 to TRBJ1-1; D gene unclear. Germline CDR1 reads SEHNR; CDR2 reads FQNEAQ (reference sequence). The CDR3 runs to 12 residues. Trimming shortened V by 3 bases and J by 2 bases, and 4 bases separated the two germline ends. The CDR3 nucleotides are TGTGCCAGCAGCTTCGACAACACTGAAGCTTTCTTT. Protein sequence: CASSFDNTEAFF.

This clonotype came up a few times. DNA of the CDR3: TGCGCCAGCAGCCCGAGGACTAGCTACCACGAGCAGTACGTC. As protein: CASSPRTSYHEQYV. The genes are TRBV4-1 and TRBJ2-7; 8 positions agree with TRBD2. Germline trimming cut 4 bases from V and 5 bases from J; bases unmatched to any gene: 7. CDR1 and CDR2 from the germline V gene are MGHRA and YSYEKL. This CDR3 has 14 amino acids.

The chain uses TRBV30 and TRBJ1-5; no definite D call. Germline values: CDR1 GTSNPN, CDR2 SVGIG (reference sequence). The CDR3 loop spans 13 amino acids. Trimming cost V 4 bases and J 5 bases, with 12 bases left between them. CDR3 nucleotide sequence: TGTGCCTGGACAGTGTCTGATCATCAGCCCCAGCATTTT. Its protein product is CAWTVSDHQPQHF.

This clonotype came up a few times. This chain uses TRBV6-4 with TRBJ2-5, with D possibly being TRBD2 (5 bases). There are 14 residues in the CDR3. Germline CDR1 reads MRHNA; CDR2 reads SNTAGT. The V end was cut by 2 bases, the J end by 7 bases, with 14 bases between. The CDR3 sequence: CASSDTSVAGTQYF. The CDR3 coding sequence is TGTGCCAGCAGTGACACCTCGGTGGCGGGGACCCAGTACTTC.

This clonotype came up a few times. The chain joins TRBV5-6 to TRBJ1-2; 8 nucleotides match TRBD1. Germline V lookup: CDR1 SGHDT, CDR2 YYEEEE. The CDR3 runs 14 residues. V gave up 0 bases and J gave up 4 bases; unmatched junction bases: 2. The CDR3 DNA follows: TGTGCCAGCAGCTTGGCGGGACAGGCCTATGGCTACACCTTC. Encoded protein: CASSLAGQAYGYTF. The variable domain in full, with the rest retrieved from reference TRBV5-6 and TRBJ1-2, is DAGVTQSPTHLIKTRGQQVTLRCSPKSGHDTVSWYQQALGQGPQFIFQYYEEEERQRGNFPDRFSGHQFPNYSSELNVNALLLGDSALYLCASSLAGQAYGYTFGSGTRLTVV.

In this sample, this clonotype turned up a few times. This chain connects TRBV6-5 to TRBJ1-4; TRBD1 aligns across 7 bases. Germline trimming cut 0 bases from V and 11 bases from J; bases unmatched to any gene: 12. The CDR3 spans 16 residues. Germline loops: CDR1 MNHEY, CDR2 SVGAGI. The CDR3 region has the DNA TGTGCCAGCAGTTACTCGATAGACAGGGCATCCGGGAAACTGTTTTTT. This gives the protein CASSYSIDRASGKLFF.